The clone carrying this T cell receptor (beta chain) was observed a few times. Its antigen is undetermined. The data derive from a study of T cell repertoires in cytomegalovirus infection. Using its own MiXCR run on the reads, TCRdb lists one record per CDR3 protein. Counted here are about 740,000 distinct CDR3 sequences, roughly a third occurring once; the ten biggest clones make up 18%. V shed 7 bases and J shed 5 bases, with 17 bases lying between them. Germline loops: CDR1 SQVTM, CDR2 ANQGSEA. The CDR3 is made up of 13 amino acids. The TCR was taken from a human donor in good health (CMV status not recorded). Some clones in this sample may be carry-over from other donors' samples. Sequences were derived from cultured PBMCs, sampled from culture after CMV antigen stimulation. V usage is TRBV29-1 and J usage is TRBJ1-2; D perhaps matches TRBD1 (5 bases). Here the CDR3 DNA reads TGCAGCGCGACACCCTCCCAGGGATATGGCTACACCTTC. As protein: CSATPSQGYGYTF.